The 22 T cell receptor beta chains listed next were all sequenced from one sample in a study of T-cell memory formation after mild COVID-19. From the 5' RACE reads, TCRdb called clonotypes with MiXCR, one entry per CDR3 protein. Here the sample spans a few hundred thousand distinct CDR3 sequences, about a sixth being singletons. Sequences were obtained from PBMCs or a T cell subset sorted from them (not recorded which). The receptors here all came from a man between 18 and 35 years old who had mild COVID-19 (a few samples of this study predate the infection). Cell type and time point are not known.

This chain joins TRBV5-1 and TRBJ2-1; D ambiguous. Trimming left V 6 bases short and J 5 bases short, with 18 bases between. The CDR3 consists of 15 residues. Germline CDR1 is SGHRS and CDR2 is YFSETQ. CDR3 sequence: CASTQSRNYDNEQFF. The CDR3 region has the DNA TGCGCCAGCACCCAAAGCAGGAATTACGACAATGAGCAGTTCTTC.

This clonotype has only a few counts. This sequence joins TRBV5-1 and TRBJ2-5; D uncertain. The germline V gene has CDR1 SGHRS and CDR2 YFSETQ. Trimming took 0 bases from V and 1 from J, leaving 7 bases between them. The CDR3 spans 14 residues. The CDR3 nucleotides are TGCGCCAGCAGCTTGGCTCAGCCCCAAGAGACCCAGTACTTC. This translates into CASSLAQPQETQYF.

This clonotype has just one count. V gene TRBV3-1 combines with J gene TRBJ2-1, with 15 positions matching TRBD2. This CDR3 spans 17 amino acids. Germline lookup yields CDR1 LGHDT and CDR2 YNNKEL (reference sequence). The V gene end was trimmed by 4 bases and the J gene end by 9 bases; junction bases not matched to a gene: 10. CDR3 coding DNA: TGTGCCAGCAGCCCCGGACTAGCGGGGGGGCAGGTTGGTGAGCAGTTCTTC. This encodes CASSPGLAGGQVGEQFF.

The chain carries TRBV6-5 and TRBJ2-5; either TRBD1 or TRBD2 may supply D (6 bases each). The CDR3 is made up of 15 amino acids. V lost 0 bases and J 4 bases, leaving 12 bases between the germline ends. Germline V lookup: CDR1 MNHEY, CDR2 SVGAGI. The CDR3 loop reads CASSYSGGLGETQYF. The CDR3 nucleotides read TGTGCCAGCAGTTACTCGGGGGGCTTAGGAGAGACCCAGTACTTC.

The chain's CDR3 is CASSSSGTNTQYF. The CDR3 DNA sequence: TGTGCCAGCAGCTCTAGCGGGACTAATACGCAGTATTTT. The chain recombines TRBV7-2 with TRBJ2-3, with 9 bases identical to TRBD2. The CDR3 loop spans 13 amino acids. V was clipped by 4 bases and J by 7 bases; unmatched bases: 3. CDR1 and CDR2 (germline): SGHTA, FQGNSA.

There are a few counts of this clonotype. CDR3 nucleotides: TGTGCCAGCAGCTTAGGGGTCCGTGAGCAGTACTTC. Encoded protein: CASSLGVREQYF. V gene TRBV7-9 combines with J gene TRBJ2-7; D gene unclear. The V end was cut by 1 base, the J end by 7 bases, with 8 bases between. The germline gives CDR1 SEHNR, CDR2 FQNEAQ (reference sequence). This CDR3 is 12 amino acids long.

This clonotype was counted a few times. J is TRBJ2-3 and V is TRBV7-2, with D unresolved. Trimming shortened V by 3 bases and J by 1 base, and 8 bases separated the two germline ends. The CDR3 runs 14 residues. Germline V gives CDR1 SGHTA, CDR2 FQGNSA. CDR3 protein: CASSFSPRTDTQYF. Written as DNA, the CDR3 is TGTGCCAGCAGCTTCTCGCCCCGCACAGATACGCAGTATTTT.

V is TRBV5-1 and J is TRBJ1-1; TRBD1 might be the D (5 bases). The CDR3 spans 15 residues. Germline V gene lookup returns CDR1 SGHRS and CDR2 YFSETQ. V was clipped by 0 bases and J by 6 bases, with 15 bases between them. Here the CDR3 DNA reads TGCGCCAGCAGCTTGGGGGGACCAAGGTTCTCTGAAGCTTTCTTT. It specifies CASSLGGPRFSEAFF.

This clonotype was found many times. This chain joins TRBV29-1 and TRBJ1-1; TRBD1 matches at 7 bases. The germline V gene has CDR1 SQVTM and CDR2 ANQGSEA. The V segment lost 6 bases and the J segment 4 bases; nucleotides outside the gene matches: 11. The CDR3 is 14 residues long. DNA of the CDR3: TGCAGCGTCGACCCAACAGGGGTCGGCACTGAAGCTTTCTTT. Amino acids: CSVDPTGVGTEAFF.

This clonotype came up a few times. The rearrangement links TRBV2 to TRBJ1-1; D perhaps matches TRBD1 (6 bases). CDR1 and CDR2 from the germline V gene are SNHLY and FYNNEI. The length of the CDR3 is 14 residues. Trimming left V 6 bases short and J 5 bases short, with 16 bases between. The CDR3 DNA reads as TGTGCCAGCAGGATGGGGGGCAGGGGAACTGAAGCTTTCTTT. It specifies CASRMGGRGTEAFF.

The chain carries TRBV6-2 or TRBV6-3 and TRBJ2-1; a weak D match, TRBD1 (6 bases). Germline V gene lookup returns CDR1 MNHEY and CDR2 SVGEGT. CDR3 size: 15 residues. V was trimmed by 3 bases and J by 4 bases, leaving 13 bases between them. CDR3 sequence reads: CASSYQDSAYNEQFF. The CDR3 nucleotides are TGTGCCAGCAGTTATCAGGACAGCGCTTACAATGAGCAGTTCTTC.

This clonotype was seen only a few times. The CDR3 DNA sequence: TGTGCCATCAGTGAGTCGCAGTGGGCAGGGGGAGTCGCAGATACGCAGTATTTT. It is translated as CAISESQWAGGVADTQYF. V usage is TRBV10-3 and J usage is TRBJ2-3, with 7 bases matching TRBD1. Germline V gene lookup returns CDR1 ENHRY and CDR2 SYGVKD. This CDR3 region has 18 residues. V shed 0 bases and J 4 bases; nucleotides not matched to a gene: 13.

This chain links TRBV5-1 with TRBJ2-4; maybe TRBD1 (7 bases). The CDR3 covers 16 residues. Germline V lookup: CDR1 SGHRS, CDR2 YFSETQ. V lost 0 bases to trimming and J lost 5 bases, with 15 bases between them. CDR3 DNA: TGCGCCAGCAGCTTGGTGTGGGGGGACAGTCAAAACATTCAGTACTTC. Residues: CASSLVWGDSQNIQYF.

The chain carries TRBV7-2 and TRBJ2-3, with 13 bases that match TRBD2. Germline-derived CDR1 and CDR2 are SGHTA and FQGNSA. V lost 5 bases and J lost 4; bases outside the gene matches: 12. The CDR3 contains 18 residues. The chain's CDR3 is CASSPRLAGGGRADTQYF. DNA for the CDR3: TGTGCCAGCAGCCCGAGACTAGCGGGGGGAGGAAGGGCAGATACGCAGTATTTT.

This clonotype has a count of ten or more. The chain is built from TRBV6-5 and TRBJ2-7; 9 positions match TRBD1. Germline V CDR1 and CDR2: MNHEY, SVGAGI. This CDR3 comprises 15 residues. Trimming cost V 6 bases and J 2 bases; bases outside gene matches: 8. CDR3 coding DNA: TGTGCCAGCAGAACCGGGACAGGGAGTCCCTACGAGCAGTACTTC. Its protein is CASRTGTGSPYEQYF.

The rearrangement links TRBV27 to TRBJ1-1, with D unresolved. The CDR3 is made up of 13 amino acids. CDR1 is MNHEY, CDR2 SMNVEV, per germline (reference sequence). Deletions cut 5 bases from V and 7 bases from J, with 14 bases between. The DNA for the CDR3 is TGTGCCAGCAGTCCTACCCTGCCCATTGAAGCTTTCTTT. Translation: CASSPTLPIEAFF.

The chain carries TRBV7-3 and TRBJ1-6, with TRBD1 identical over 7 bases. Per the germline V gene, CDR1 is SGHTA and CDR2 is FQGTGA. Trimming removed 4 bases from V and 7 bases from J; junction bases left unmatched: 4. The CDR3 is 14 residues long. The CDR3 sequence is CASSSVGGNSPLHF. The DNA of the CDR3 is TGTGCCAGCAGCTCTGTAGGGGGCAATTCACCCCTCCACTTT. The full variable domain, rest sourced from reference TRBV7-3 and TRBJ1-6, is GAGVSQTPSNKVTEKGKYVELRCDPISGHTALYWYRQSLGQGPEFLIYFQGTGAADDSGLPNDRFFAVRPEGSVSTLKIQRTERGDSAVYLCASSSVGGNSPLHFGNGTRLTVT.

The chain employs TRBV20-1 and TRBJ1-2, with D maybe TRBD1 (6 bases). Germline CDR1 DFQATT, CDR2 SNEGSKA (reference sequence). The ends were cut back, 7 bases at V and 8 bases at J, with 14 bases in the middle. This CDR3 contains 11 residues. CDR3 nucleotide sequence: TGCAGTGTAACAGGGCTGTCGGGCTACACCTTC. This encodes CSVTGLSGYTF.

This rearrangement joins TRBV29-1 to TRBJ2-7; 9 nucleotides match TRBD1. This CDR3 contains 15 residues. Germline V gene lookup returns CDR1 SQVTM and CDR2 ANQGSEA. Germline trimming cut 3 bases from V and 2 bases from J; bases unmatched to any gene: 8. CDR3 in DNA: TGCAGCGTTGACTCCTCCCGGACAGGGGCCTACGAGCAGTACTTC. This codes for CSVDSSRTGAYEQYF.

The rearrangement uses TRBV19 and TRBJ1-6; no clear D. This CDR3 is 13 amino acids long. Between the trimmed V and J ends, which lost 5 bases and 10 bases, there was a span of 12 bases. CDR1 and CDR2 from the germline V gene are LNHDA and SQIVND (reference sequence). The CDR3 loop reads CASSEAVGSPLHF. The CDR3 DNA reads TGTGCCAGTAGTGAAGCGGTTGGCTCACCCCTCCACTTT.

Only a few counts were recorded for this clonotype. The chain recombines TRBV20-1 with TRBJ1-1, with 9 positions matching TRBD1. Germline values: CDR1 DFQATT, CDR2 SNEGSKA (reference sequence). V lost 4 bases to trimming and J lost 4 bases; unmatched junction nucleotides: 7. The CDR3 extends over 14 amino acids. The CDR3 here is CSATDRGAGTEAFF. Here the CDR3 DNA reads TGCAGTGCTACTGACAGGGGGGCTGGCACTGAAGCTTTCTTT.

This clonotype was seen a few times. The gene calls are TRBV7-3 and TRBJ2-2; possibly TRBD2 for D (6 bases). V lost 4 bases, J lost 9 bases, and 15 bases lay in between. The CDR3 sequence is 14 residues long. The germline gives CDR1 SGHTA, CDR2 FQGTGA. The CDR3 region is CASSSRLGGRELFF. The CDR3 nucleotides are TGTGCCAGCAGCTCCCGACTAGGAGGCAGGGAGCTGTTTTTT.